This T cell receptor (beta chain) is from a study of a mutant IDH1 vaccine in newly diagnosed glioma (dated by TCRdb to 2020 to 2023). Notes on the research overall: Eight vaccinations were administered to patients in weeks 1, 3, 5, 7, 11, 15, 19 and 23, corresponding to visits V03 through V10. Vaccination started 4-6 weeks after radiotherapy alone, or was given together with temozolomide cycles in the groups whose treatment included chemotherapy. The 30 to 40 treated patients were approximately 62% male and 37.5% female, with a mean age of 40.4 years. Prior to enrollment, standard therapy consisting of radiotherapy alone, temozolomide alone, or radiochemotherapy with temozolomide had been administered to patients, with the combination being received by most patients. Six visits were used for peripheral blood collection: V03 (baseline), V05, V07, V10, V12 and V13. Longitudinal TCRB deep sequencing was done for 25 to 30 treated patients, wherever samples were available for exploratory analyses.

Receptors were amplified or captured by the immunoSEQ multiplex PCR assay. Rearranged TCR beta chain sequences were amplified with the hsTCRB Kit following the manufacturer's protocol. Sequencing of TCRB libraries was carried out on an Illumina MiSeq. The original pipeline was this. The kit vendor's proprietary platform handled demultiplexing, trimming and gene mapping. The source is immuneACCESS, and TCRdb retained only in-frame sequences with V and J called. Part of the clones is not carried over; for the studies checked, unresolved V genes explain less than half of this, and the remainder is unexplained. V, J and clone size are taken as reported in that table, and D and trimming were inferred from the DNA itself. A total of approximately 81,000 clones appear in this sample, roughly 85% of them only once. 2% to 2.5% of the sample belongs to the ten largest clones. What the time point label conveys for this sample: week 23, last vaccination. A 20-mer mutant IDH1 peptide at 300 micrograms in Montanide made up each vaccine dose, which was injected subcutaneously together with topical imiquimod. The donors had newly diagnosed IDH1-mutant astrocytomas of WHO grade 3 or 4 that showed loss of nuclear ATRX. The samples were drawn from NOA16, a multicentre, single-arm, open-label phase I trial in Germany that tested a mutant IDH1 peptide vaccine in humans for the first time. Genomic DNA for TCRB sequencing was extracted from EDTA blood using the DNeasy Blood and Tissue Kit.

Looking up the germline V gene yields CDR1 KGHSH and CDR2 LQKENI. Taken from cysteine to phenylalanine, the CDR3 has 16 residues. Only CDR3 DNA is held: 48 bases, read in frame from base 1. Deletion took 2 bases off V and 5 bases off J, with a span of 15 bases between the germline ends. For this clone: Its antigen is currently not known. No clone much larger than this one lies a single base away; base qualities are absent.

What the authors observed across the whole study: No apparent relationship was observed between pseudoprogression and alterations in the top peripheral T cell clonotypes detected by TCRB sequencing. Across multiple MHC alleles, vaccine-induced immune responses were seen in around 94% of patients. Availability determined which PBMC samples were chosen for TCRB deep sequencing. It was noted by the authors that analyses of patient blood samples could not be reproduced owing to sample limitations.

The source is a man under 40 with glioma. Some clones in this sample may be carry-over from other donors' samples. Sample: PBMCs, taken from a glioma patient whose treatment included an IDH1 peptide vaccine. This receptor chain uses TRBV18 and TRBJ2-2; the D gene is perhaps TRBD2, on 6 matching bases. The nucleotide sequence is given as TGTGCCAGCTCACCAACATCGGCTAGCGATACCGGGGAGCTGTTTTTT. This codes for CASSPTSASDTGELFF.